This T cell receptor beta chain comes out of a study of cytomegalovirus exposure and HLA in healthy donors. Turning to the study itself: Assignment to the Caucasian-associated ancestry cluster applied to roughly 80% of the approximately 400 genotyped donors.

The study ran its PCR with 60 Vbeta and 13 Jbeta primers. TCRdb's copy holds only in-frame clones and misses some; the assay was immunoSEQ multiplex PCR. The table lists more than 85,000 clones, 69% of them singletons. Details on this clone: Its antigen is unknown.

Study-wide findings and caveats: Common viral pathogens were later found to be apparently linked to several of the most significant clusters. The study designated over 150 TCR beta chains cytomegalovirus-associated.

This CDR3 contains 17 residues. The V segment lost 1 base and the J segment 4 bases; nucleotides outside the gene matches: 8. Germline V CDR1 and CDR2: SGHNT, YENEEA. The clonotype originates from a man younger than 40 in good health and CMV-seronegative. J is TRBJ2-7 and V is TRBV11-3; 12 bases are a match to TRBD1. Sequenced sample: PBMCs. CDR3 region: CASSLGTGTGGRYEQYF. The CDR3 DNA reads TGTGCCAGCAGCTTAGGGACCGGGACAGGGGGCCGATACGAGCAGTACTTC.